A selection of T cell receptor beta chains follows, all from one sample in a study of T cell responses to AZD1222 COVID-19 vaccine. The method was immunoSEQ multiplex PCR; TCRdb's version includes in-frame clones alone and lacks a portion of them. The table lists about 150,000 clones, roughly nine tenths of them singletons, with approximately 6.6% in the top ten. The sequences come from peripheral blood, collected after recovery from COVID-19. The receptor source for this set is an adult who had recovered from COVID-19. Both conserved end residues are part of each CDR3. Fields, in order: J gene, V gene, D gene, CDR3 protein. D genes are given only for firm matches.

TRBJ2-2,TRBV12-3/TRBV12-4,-,CASSTLRVGELFF
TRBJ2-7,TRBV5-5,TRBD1,CASSLGQGPYEQYF
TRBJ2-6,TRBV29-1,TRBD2,CSVALAVTSGANVLTF
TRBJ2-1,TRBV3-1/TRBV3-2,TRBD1,CASSPPGQQYNEQFF
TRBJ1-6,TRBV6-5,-,CASSYLRGNSPLHF
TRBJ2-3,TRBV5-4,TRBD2,CASSSHLSGGATDTQYF
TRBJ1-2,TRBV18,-,CASSPSAGPNYGYTF
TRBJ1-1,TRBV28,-,CASTWGGEGTEAFF
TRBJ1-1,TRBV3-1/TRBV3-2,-,CASSQDPTGEAFF
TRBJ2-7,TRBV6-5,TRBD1,CASSYPGGQGIYEQYF
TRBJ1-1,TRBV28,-,CASSPPTFQAFF
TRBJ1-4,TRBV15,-,CATSGLLREKLFF
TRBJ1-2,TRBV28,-,CASSLRWARGDYGYTF
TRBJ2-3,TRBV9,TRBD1,CASSVGRGTDTQYF
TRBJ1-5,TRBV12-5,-,CASGFNWSDQPQHF
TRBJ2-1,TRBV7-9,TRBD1,CASQTGGRNEQFF
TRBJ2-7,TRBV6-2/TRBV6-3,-,CASSRTGGLYEQYF
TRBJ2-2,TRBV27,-,CASSSVGGGALNTGELFF
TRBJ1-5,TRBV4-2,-,CASSQEGRGDGNQPQHF
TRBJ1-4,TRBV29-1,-,CSADQGNEKLFF
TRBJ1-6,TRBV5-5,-,CASSLGRAAYNSPLHF
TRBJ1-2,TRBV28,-,CASSFGGGEGLNYGYTF
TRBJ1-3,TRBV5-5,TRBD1,CASSPLRDRDYPDSGNTIYF
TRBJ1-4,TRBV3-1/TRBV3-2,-,CASSPQGFIEKLFF
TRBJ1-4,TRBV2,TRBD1,CASRGGQGEKLFF
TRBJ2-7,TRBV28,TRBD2,CASSPGLAGDYTSEQYF
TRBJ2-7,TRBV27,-,CASSFRDPSYEQYF
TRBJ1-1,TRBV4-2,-,CASSRTAGQTMNTEAFF
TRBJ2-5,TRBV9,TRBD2,CASSVGGRRGGTQYF
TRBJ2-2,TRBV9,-,CASSVGRTATGELFF
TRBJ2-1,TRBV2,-,CASSPDVNNEQFF
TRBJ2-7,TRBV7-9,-,CASSFSLGSSYEQYF
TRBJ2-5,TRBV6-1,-,CASSERWAGVPQETQYF